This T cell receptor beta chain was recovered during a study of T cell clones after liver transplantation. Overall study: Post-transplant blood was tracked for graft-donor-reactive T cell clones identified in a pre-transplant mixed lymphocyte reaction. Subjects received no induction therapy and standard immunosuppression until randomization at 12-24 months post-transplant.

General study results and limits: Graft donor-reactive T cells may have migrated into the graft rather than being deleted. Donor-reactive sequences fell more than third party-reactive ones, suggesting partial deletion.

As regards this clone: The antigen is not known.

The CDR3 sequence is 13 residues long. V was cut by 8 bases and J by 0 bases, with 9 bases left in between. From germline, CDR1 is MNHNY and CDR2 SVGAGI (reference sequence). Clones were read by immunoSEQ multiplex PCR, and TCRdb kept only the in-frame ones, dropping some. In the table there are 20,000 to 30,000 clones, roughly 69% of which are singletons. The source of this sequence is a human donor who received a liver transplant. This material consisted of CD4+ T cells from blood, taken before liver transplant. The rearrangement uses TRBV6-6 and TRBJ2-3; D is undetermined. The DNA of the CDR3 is TGTGCCAGCGGGTTACCTAGCACAGATACGCAGTATTTT. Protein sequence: CASGLPSTDTQYF.